This TCR beta chain emerged from a study of radiation and T cells in renal cell carcinoma (dated by TCRdb to the early 2020s). With respect to the entire study: The samples were obtained from a clinical trial, where primary renal cell carcinomas were treated with 15 Gy stereotactic body radiation therapy and then removed by nephrectomy 4 weeks afterward. TCR beta sequencing covered approximately 50 samples in total, comprising some 25 tumors and approximately 27 peripheral blood samples. A total of 3.5 million to 4.5 million unique CDR3 nucleotide sequences, encoding 2.5 million to 3 million unique CDR3 amino acid sequences, were found across all 53 samples.

Comment on this clone: Its specific antigen is unknown. It has no much larger one-base neighbor in the sample; base qualities were not kept.

TCR beta libraries were generated from genomic DNA with the immunoSEQ kit, following the manufacturer's recommendations. Library preparation used a first multiplex PCR with proprietary primers, then a second PCR adding unique barcodes, with bead cleanups after each round. A kit-provided positive control reaction and a negative control reaction were included in every sample batch. The final libraries underwent checking on an Agilent 4200 TapeStation D1000 ScreenTape, volumetric pooling, and quantification by qPCR. Sequencing was performed on an Illumina NextSeq500 using a MidOutput 150-cycle cartridge, with 156 Read1 cycles, 15 Index1 cycles, and the kit custom primers. The pooled library was loaded at roughly 1 pM with 20% PhiX control spiked in. The authors' analysis ran thus. Vendor-processed data were analyzed in R, with a clonotype defined as all T cells sharing the same CDR3 nucleotide sequence. For clone abundance analyses, frequencies were normalized to the 10,000 most abundant clones in each sample. Public T cell clones, which averaged fewer than five per sample, were removed prior to analysis. Tumor-enriched clonotypes and baseline blood-enriched clonotypes were defined as those with an abundance difference of at least 32-fold between compartments. A beta-binomial differential abundance model was applied to find clonotypes that expanded or contracted between blood time points. Tumor-blood repertoire similarity was measured with the Baroni-Urbani and Buser coefficient, and group comparisons used two-tailed Wilcoxon tests in R. TCRdb took over this immuneACCESS table, retaining in-frame rearrangements with V and J assigned. Such tables are incomplete; in checked studies, under half of the missing clones stem from an unresolved V gene, and the remainder is unexplained. V and J calls and clone size come straight from that table; D and trimming were deduced from the DNA. In all, the sample holds 100,000 to 150,000 clones, and roughly four fifths of those were seen once. The ten largest clonotypes hold roughly 6.2% of the sample.

CDR1 MRHNA and CDR2 SNTAGT are derived from the germline V gene. The CDR3 covers 13 residues, taking in both the cysteine and the phenylalanine. Only the CDR3 portion is preserved as DNA: 39 bases, with reading frame beginning at the first base. V is pruned by 6 bases and J by 5 bases, leaving 4 bases of the junction without a gene match. Summary of the overall study and its limitations: No pretreatment tumor biopsies were available, so the baseline intratumoral presence of clonotypes could not be determined. Blood repertoire dynamics were not followed beyond 4 weeks after treatment. Top tumor clonotypes rose in blood from baseline to 2 weeks post-radiation, then contracted by 4 weeks, suggesting transient expansion of tumor-resident clones. Effects of radiation dose or scheduling on the TCR repertoire could not be addressed with the single-armed trial design.

Explained via the paper, the time point label denotes: blood 2 weeks post-SBRT. In the paper's terms, the treatment or condition label means: 15 Gy SBRT to primary tumor, nephrectomy 4 weeks later. To follow tumor-enriched clonotypes, serial peripheral blood was collected from radiation-treated patients at baseline and at 2 weeks and 4 weeks after SBRT. Every patient had renal cell carcinoma of clear cell pathology. Genomic DNA for TCR sequencing was prepared using the QIAamp DNA Blood Mini Kit (Qiagen). The analyses included only samples that passed all quality control checks. Sample: blood, taken from a patient whose treatment included radiotherapy and nephrectomy. The TCR sequence derives from a man between 45 and 60 years old with renal cell carcinoma. The chain uses TRBV6-4 and TRBJ2-7, and TRBD2 aligns with 10 junction nucleotides. The DNA reads as follows: TGTGCCAGCAGGAGCGGGAGGGTCGACGAGCAGTACTTC. Translation gives CASRSGRVDEQYF.